The entry below describes one TCR beta chain. This clone was found a few times. It has no known antigen specificity. No clone much larger than this one lies a single base away; base qualities are absent. For CDR1 and CDR2, the germline V gene lists SGHDT and YYEEEE. Its CDR3 holds 14 amino acids, cysteine through phenylalanine. Only the CDR3 part of the read is kept: 42 bases, read in frame from the first base. The germline ends are 11 bases apart after V is trimmed by 1 base and J by 6 bases. Synovial fluid effusions were aspirated from the actively inflamed joints of patients with psoriatic arthritis. For each patient, synovial fluid served as the source from which three memory CD8+ T cell populations were isolated by sorting: Tc1 cells (IL-17A-IFNgamma+), Tc17 cells (IL-17A+) and the bulk memory fraction, allowing their TCR repertoires to be compared. The psoriatic arthritis patients fulfilled the Classification of Psoriatic Arthritis Study Group (CASPAR) criteria. CD45RA-CD27+/- plus CD45RA+CD27- cells were sorted as bulk memory CD8+ T cells. Sorted CD8+ T cell subsets from the synovial fluid of three patients with psoriatic arthritis were subjected to TCRbeta sequencing. Synovial fluid mononuclear cells were isolated with Lymphoprep and cryopreserved in liquid nitrogen before use. The medium used for cryopreservation was made up of around 52% fetal calf serum and about 10% dimethyl sulfoxide.

This sample was taken from a study of IL-17A CD8 T cells in psoriatic arthritis synovium. For the wider study: The study was designed to define the phenotype, molecular profile and function of synovial IL-17A+CD8+ T cells in the pathogenesis of psoriatic arthritis. Here is what the overall study found, with its caveats: Although over 4% of the repertoire was occupied by some individual clones, most synovial CD8+ subsets remained polyclonal. Because no psoriatic arthritis synovial tissue samples were available, cells were taken from synovial fluid instead of synovial tissue. TCR sequencing covered only a few patients, which the authors acknowledged as a limited sample size.

After DNA extraction (Qiagen), TCRbeta V-D-J rearrangements were amplified in a bias-controlled manner and then sequenced at high throughput (immunoSEQ; Adaptive Biotech). Concerning the study's data processing: The immunoSEQ Analyzer platform was used to analyze productive sequences at the sequence level. Clonality was calculated as 1 minus Pielou's evenness, with values from 0 (highly polyclonal) to 1 (monoclonal). The Morisita index, ranging from 0 (no similarity) to 1 (complete similarity), was used to quantify repertoire overlap between subsets. TCRdb holds this immuneACCESS table with in-frame rearrangements only. Some clones are missing; in checked studies, unresolved V genes explain under half, and the rest has no known cause. The V and J calls and clone size were taken over from that table, and D and trimming were inferred from the DNA. This sample holds 2,000 to 2,500 clones; approximately 67% were observed only once. The ten largest clones represent over 9.5% of the sample.

The V and J genes are TRBV5-6 and TRBJ2-4; possibly the D gene is TRBD1, per 5 matching bases. This clonotype originated in a human donor with psoriatic arthritis. Specimen: memory CD8+ T cells from synovial fluid. What this sample's cell subset or site label stands for: bulk memory CD8+ T cells (CD45RA-CD27+/- and CD45RA+CD27-). CDR3 loop: CASSLSQARNIQYF. The DNA sequence reads TGTGCCAGCAGCTTGTCACAGGCGAGAAACATTCAGTACTTC. Extended through the reference TRBV5-6 and TRBJ2-4 proteins, this CDR3 yields the full variable domain: DAGVTQSPTHLIKTRGQQVTLRCSPKSGHDTVSWYQQALGQGPQFIFQYYEEEERQRGNFPDRFSGHQFPNYSSELNVNALLLGDSALYLCASSLSQARNIQYFGAGTRLSVL.